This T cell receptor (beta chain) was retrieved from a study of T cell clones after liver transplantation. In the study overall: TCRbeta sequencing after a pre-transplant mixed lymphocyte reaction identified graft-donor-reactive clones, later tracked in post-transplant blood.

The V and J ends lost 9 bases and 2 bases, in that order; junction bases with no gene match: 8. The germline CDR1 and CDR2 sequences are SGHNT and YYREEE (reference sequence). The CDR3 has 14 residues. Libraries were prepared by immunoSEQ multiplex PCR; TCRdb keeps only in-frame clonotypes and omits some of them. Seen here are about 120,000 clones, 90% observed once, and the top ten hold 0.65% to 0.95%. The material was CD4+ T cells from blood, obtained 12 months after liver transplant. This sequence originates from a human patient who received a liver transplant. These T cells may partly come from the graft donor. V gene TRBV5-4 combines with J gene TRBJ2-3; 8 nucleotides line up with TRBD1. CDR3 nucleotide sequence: TGTGCCACGAGGAGGGACAGGTACACAGATACGCAGTATTTT. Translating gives CATRRDRYTDTQYF.